A single sample gave rise to the 3 T cell receptor beta chains below, sequenced in a study of shared clonotypes between healthy human individuals. TCRdb keeps only in-frame clones here, not all; method: immunoSEQ multiplex PCR. In the table there are about 2.3 million clones, over 85% of which are singletons. The sample was naive CD4+ T cells from PBMCs. Regarding subset: CD45RA+ positively selected. These receptor sequences come from a man younger than 35 in good health. Some clones in this sample may be carry-over from other donors' samples.

The V call is TRBV29-1, the J call TRBJ2-1; TRBD2 matches at 10 bases. The trim removed 4 bases at V and 1 base at J, leaving 4 bases unmatched. Germline V gene data show CDR1 as SQVTM and CDR2 as ANQGSEA. The CDR3 extends over 15 amino acids. DNA for the CDR3: TGCAGCGTTGGTCTAGCGGGAGCGTCCTACAATGAGCAGTTCTTC. Protein sequence: CSVGLAGASYNEQFF.

On this clone itself: Other DNA sequences in this sample translate to the same CDR3. The V and J genes are TRBV2 and TRBJ1-2; D call uncertain. The CDR3 consists of 12 residues. The ends were cut back, 1 base at V and 5 bases at J, with 5 bases in the middle. The germline CDR1 and CDR2 sequences are SNHLY and FYNNEI. Here the CDR3 reads CASSEGFYGYTF. The CDR3 DNA is TGTGCCAGCAGTGAAGGGTTTTATGGCTACACCTTC.

The rearrangement uses TRBV5-4 and TRBJ2-3; 9 nucleotides align to TRBD2. V dropped 4 bases and J dropped 0; count of bases not matched to a gene: 6. This CDR3 has 16 amino acids. Germline lookup yields CDR1 SGHNT and CDR2 YYREEE (reference sequence). This CDR3 reads CASSGSSGASTDTQYF. The CDR3 nucleotides are TGTGCCAGCAGCGGTTCTAGCGGGGCAAGCACAGATACGCAGTATTTT.